This entry lists 32 T cell receptor beta chains sequenced from one sample in a study of CD8 T cells in Susac syndrome. Random hexamers served to reverse transcribe about 0.5 to 1 ug RNA. MiXCR, applied by TCRdb to the immunoSEQ multiplex PCR reads, yields one record per CDR3 protein. This table holds around 270,000 distinct CDR3 sequences, about 89% found once. The specimen was CD8+ T cells from PBMCs. These receptors originate from a human donor with multiple sclerosis.

V is TRBV19 and J is TRBJ2-4; 8 bases align to TRBD1. The V gene's germline CDR1 is LNHDA and CDR2 SQIVND (reference sequence). The CDR3 runs 17 residues. J was trimmed by 7 bases and V by 3 bases; bases with no gene match: 14. The CDR3 protein is CASSMDREGPIGNIQYF. The CDR3 DNA follows: TGTGCCAGTAGTATGGACAGGGAAGGGCCAATTGGTAACATTCAGTACTTC.

This chain connects TRBV27 to TRBJ2-1; the D gene is possibly TRBD2 (6 bases). Trimming took 4 bases from V and 5 from J, leaving 12 bases between them. The CDR3 sequence is 14 residues long. The germline gives CDR1 MNHEY, CDR2 SMNVEV (reference sequence). DNA for the CDR3: TGTGCCAGCAGTTACGGGAGCGGTAACAATGAGCAGTTCTTC. Translation gives CASSYGSGNNEQFF.

The rearrangement joins TRBV7-8 to TRBJ2-4; TRBD1 matches at 9 bases. CDR1 and CDR2 (germline): SGHVS, FQNEAQ. This CDR3 is built from 15 residues. The junction had 6 bases not matched to a gene; V was cut back by 6 bases and J by 3 bases. CDR3 bases: TGTGCCAGCAGTCAGATGACAGGGGGCAAAAACATTCAGTACTTC. This gives the protein CASSQMTGGKNIQYF.

The chain joins TRBV19 to TRBJ2-7, with D perhaps matching TRBD2 (6 bases). The ends were cut back, 2 bases at V and 3 bases at J, with 11 bases in the middle. Germline V lookup: CDR1 LNHDA, CDR2 SQIVND (reference sequence). The CDR3 extends over 14 amino acids. The CDR3 coding sequence is TGTGCCAGTAGTATAAGGGGAGGTCACTACGAGCAGTACTTC. It specifies CASSIRGGHYEQYF.

The chain carries TRBV6-2 or TRBV6-3 and TRBJ1-5, with D possibly being TRBD1 (5 bases). CDR3 length equals 16 residues. Germline V gives CDR1 MNHEY, CDR2 SVGEGT. V was cut by 8 bases and J by 1 base, with 18 bases left in between. CDR3 nucleotides: TGTGCCAGCGCCCCCCGGGACGGTATAAGCAATCAGCCCCAGCATTTT. Protein: CASAPRDGISNQPQHF.

In its sample, this clonotype was seen once. This chain uses TRBV19 with TRBJ2-3; TRBD2 might be the D (6 bases). The V gene lost 5 bases and the J gene lost 3 bases, with 15 bases spanning the gap. The CDR3 has 15 amino acids. CDR1 is LNHDA, CDR2 SQIVND, per germline (reference sequence). The CDR3: CASSELALGTDTQYF. The CDR3, as DNA: TGTGCCAGTAGTGAACTAGCATTAGGGACAGATACGCAGTATTTT.

The V and J genes are TRBV4-2 and TRBJ1-1; no firm D call. The germline V and J ends were trimmed by 2 bases and 2 bases, with 3 bases remaining between them. This CDR3 spans 12 amino acids. CDR1 is LGHNA and CDR2 is YNFKEQ in the germline V gene. This CDR3 is CASSQTNTEAFF. The CDR3 nucleotides read TGTGCCAGCAGCCAAACAAACACTGAAGCTTTCTTT.

The rearrangement links TRBV13 to TRBJ1-1; 7 bases match TRBD1. This CDR3 spans 13 amino acids. In germline, CDR1 is PRHDT, CDR2 FYEKMQ (reference sequence). V lost 5 bases, J lost 7 bases, and 7 bases stayed unmatched. CDR3 region: CASSPRRQGEAFF. The CDR3 DNA follows: TGTGCCAGCAGCCCTCGCCGACAGGGTGAAGCTTTCTTT.

The chain carries TRBV9 and TRBJ2-2; tentative D call: TRBD1 (6 bases). This CDR3 spans 15 amino acids. With 5 bases removed from V and 3 bases from J, the gap between germline ends came to 14 bases. Germline V gene sequence: CDR1 SGDLS, CDR2 YYNGEE. CDR3 sequence reads: CASRGASPDTGELFF. The CDR3 coding sequence is TGTGCCAGCAGGGGGGCCTCCCCCGACACCGGGGAGCTGTTTTTT. Full variable domain (missing parts from reference TRBV9 and TRBJ2-2): DSGVTQTPKHLITATGQRVTLRCSPRSGDLSVYWYQQSLDQGLQFLIQYYNGEERAKGNILERFSAQQFPDLHSELNLSSLELGDSALYFCASRGASPDTGELFFGEGSRLTVL.

The chain recombines TRBV27 with TRBJ2-2, with unresolved D. Trimming removed 3 bases from V and 5 bases from J, with 16 bases in between. The CDR3 consists of 16 residues. Germline CDR1 reads MNHEY; CDR2 reads SMNVEV (reference sequence). The CDR3 here is CASSLDGWDRTGELFF. CDR3 coding DNA: TGTGCCAGCAGTTTGGATGGGTGGGATCGTACCGGGGAGCTGTTTTTT.

The chain combines TRBV4-1 with TRBJ2-1; D remains unclear. The ends were cut back, 0 bases at V and 3 bases at J, with 9 bases in the middle. Germline CDR1 MGHRA, CDR2 YSYEKL. This CDR3 spans 15 amino acids. The DNA of the CDR3 is TGCGCCAGCAGCCAAGATAAGGATGACTACAATGAGCAGTTCTTC. Translation gives CASSQDKDDYNEQFF.

This chain uses TRBV27 with TRBJ1-2; TRBD1 is a possible D gene (5 bases). V was cut by 5 bases and J by 4 bases, with 17 bases left in between. From germline, CDR1 is MNHEY and CDR2 SMNVEV (reference sequence). This CDR3 region has 15 residues. CDR3 DNA sequence: TGTGCCAGCAGTATTGAGTGGGGGGTCGGCTATGGCTACACCTTC. This encodes CASSIEWGVGYGYTF.

This clonotype has a single count. CDR3 DNA: TGTGCCAGCAGCCTAGCGACTTCTTCGGATACGCAGTATTTT. It encodes CASSLATSSDTQYF. V is TRBV7-3 and J is TRBJ2-3; D might be TRBD2 (6 bases). From germline, CDR1 is SGHTA and CDR2 FQGTGA. The CDR3 spans 14 residues. Trimming pared 5 bases from V and 6 bases from J, leaving 15 bases between.

The chain recombines TRBV20-1 with TRBJ1-2; D is unresolved. The CDR3 is 13 amino acids. Germline-derived CDR1 and CDR2 are DFQATT and SNEGSKA (reference sequence). Between the trimmed V and J ends, which lost 0 bases and 1 base, there was a span of 6 bases. CDR3 sequence (DNA): TGCAGTGCTAGAGATCCAGATAACTATGGCTACACCTTC. Protein product: CSARDPDNYGYTF.

The chain joins TRBV7-9 to TRBJ1-2; D is uncertain. Germline loops: CDR1 SEHNR, CDR2 FQNEAQ (reference sequence). V lost 5 bases, J lost 7 bases, and 23 bases lay in between. This CDR3 is built from 16 residues. The CDR3 DNA reads as TGTGCCAGCAGCCACCGACATTTCCCCCGGGCAGGTGGCTACACCTTC. Amino acid sequence: CASSHRHFPRAGGYTF.

V usage is TRBV29-1 and J usage is TRBJ2-1; D perhaps matches TRBD2 (6 bases). The V gene lost 5 bases and the J gene lost 6 bases, with 8 bases spanning the gap. CDR1 SQVTM and CDR2 ANQGSEA come from the germline V gene. The CDR3 has 11 residues. The CDR3 spells CSVTSSNEQFF. The DNA for the CDR3 is TGCAGCGTTACTAGCTCCAATGAGCAGTTCTTC.

The chain employs TRBV29-1 and TRBJ2-4; D is perhaps TRBD1 (6 bases). The CDR3 length is 15 residues. The germline V gene has CDR1 SQVTM and CDR2 ANQGSEA. Trimming removed 7 bases at V and 0 bases at J, with 16 bases between. CDR3 in DNA: TGCAGCGCACTCGGGACATCTCTAGCCAAAAACATTCAGTACTTC. It is translated as CSALGTSLAKNIQYF.

The chain uses TRBV12-3 or TRBV12-4 and TRBJ1-1, with D hard to call. The CDR3 sequence is 13 residues long. Trimming left V 2 bases short and J 8 bases short, with 12 bases between. The CDR3 here is CASSLLIGGEAFF. For the CDR3, the DNA is TGTGCCAGCAGTTTACTGATCGGAGGGGAAGCTTTCTTT.

V and J are TRBV7-9 and TRBJ2-7, with TRBD2 matching over 7 bases. Losses at the gene ends were 2 bases for V and 5 bases for J; bases not matched to a gene: 3. Germline CDR1 reads SEHNR; CDR2 reads FQNEAQ (reference sequence). The CDR3 spans 13 residues. The CDR3 DNA is TGTGCCAGCAGCTTAATAGCGGGCCACGAGCAGTACTTC. Translated, it gives CASSLIAGHEQYF.

This rearrangement joins TRBV4-2 to TRBJ1-6; D is uncertain. The CDR3 spans 17 residues. CDR1 and CDR2 from the germline V gene are LGHNA and YNFKEQ. Trimming pared 4 bases from V and 0 bases from J, leaving 13 bases between. The chain's CDR3 is CASSPYIPSSYNSPLHF. In DNA form, the CDR3 reads TGTGCCAGCAGCCCCTACATCCCGAGCTCCTATAATTCACCCCTCCACTTT.

V and J are TRBV29-1 and TRBJ2-2; no firm D call. Germline V gene lookup returns CDR1 SQVTM and CDR2 ANQGSEA. This CDR3 is built from 11 residues. The germline V and J ends were trimmed by 4 bases and 2 bases, with 2 bases remaining between them. The CDR3 loop is CSVVNTGELFF. For the CDR3, the DNA is TGCAGCGTTGTAAACACCGGGGAGCTGTTTTTT.

The V call is TRBV7-9, the J call TRBJ2-1; D perhaps matches TRBD1 (6 bases). This CDR3 is 14 amino acids long. V was shortened by 6 bases and J by 7 bases, with 16 bases between the two germline ends. Germline CDR1 is SEHNR and CDR2 is FQNEAQ (reference sequence). CDR3 nucleotides: TGTGCCAGCAGAATCGCAGGGGTGGGGAATGAGCAGTTCTTC. It specifies CASRIAGVGNEQFF. Together with reference TRBV7-9 and TRBJ2-1, the CDR3 gives the full variable domain: DTGVSQNPRHKITKRGQNVTFRCDPISEHNRLYWYRQTLGQGPEFLTYFQNEAQLEKSRLLSDRFSAERPKGSFSTLEIQRTEQGDSAMYLCASRIAGVGNEQFFGPGTRLTVL.

The chain couples TRBV7-9 to TRBJ2-2; TRBD1 matches at 8 bases. Trimming took 6 bases from V and 5 from J; bases not matched to a gene: 11. Looked up from germline, CDR1 is SEHNR and CDR2 is FQNEAQ (reference sequence). CDR3 length equals 16 residues. CDR3 in amino acids: CASSKFGQGVTGELFF. The CDR3 region has the DNA TGTGCCAGCAGTAAATTCGGACAGGGTGTAACCGGGGAGCTGTTTTTT.

The chain uses TRBV30 and TRBJ2-6, with 9 bases that match TRBD2. Germline CDR1 reads GTSNPN; CDR2 reads SVGIG (reference sequence). This CDR3 has 16 residues. With V trimmed by 7 bases and J by 2 bases, 9 bases remained unmatched. The DNA for the CDR3 is TGTGCCTTTACCGGGACTAGCATCACTGGGGCCAACGTCCTGACTTTC. It yields the protein CAFTGTSITGANVLTF.

The chain carries TRBV28 and TRBJ2-7, with a tentative D call TRBD2 (6 bases). CDR3 length: 14 amino acids. From germline, CDR1 is MDHEN and CDR2 SYDVKM. The germline V and J ends were trimmed by 3 bases and 2 bases, with 11 bases remaining between them. CDR3 protein: CASSFGGTPYEQYF. The CDR3 DNA reads TGTGCCAGCAGTTTTGGCGGGACTCCCTACGAGCAGTACTTC.

V usage is TRBV20-1 and J usage is TRBJ2-7; D remains ambiguous. The CDR3 has 14 residues. Germline CDR1 reads DFQATT; CDR2 reads SNEGSKA (reference sequence). V gave up 5 bases and J gave up 4 bases, with 18 bases separating them. The CDR3 sequence is CSAQDGQVGYEQYF. As DNA, the CDR3 is TGCAGTGCTCAGGACGGCCAGGTGGGATACGAGCAGTACTTC.

The V call is TRBV11-2, the J call TRBJ2-7, with D hard to call. The CDR3 totals 14 residues. Trimming removed 1 base at V and 2 bases at J, with 9 bases between. Germline V gene data show CDR1 as SGHAT and CDR2 as FQNNGV. CDR3 sequence (DNA): TGTGCCAGCAGCTTAGGACCAGCTGCCTACGAGCAGTACTTC. It yields the protein CASSLGPAAYEQYF.

The V call is TRBV27, the J call TRBJ1-1, with a weak D call TRBD1 (6 bases). V lost 3 bases, J lost 0 bases, and 11 bases lay in between. CDR3 length: 15 residues. Germline V gene lookup returns CDR1 MNHEY and CDR2 SMNVEV (reference sequence). This chain's CDR3 is CASSLGAVMNTEAFF. The DNA of the CDR3 is TGTGCCAGCAGTTTGGGGGCTGTCATGAACACTGAAGCTTTCTTT.

The CDR3 is CASSLWASDEQYF. CDR3 nucleotides: TGTGCCAGCAGTTTATGGGCCTCGGACGAGCAGTACTTC. This chain links TRBV27 with TRBJ2-7; D is undetermined. The CDR3 has 13 residues. Trimming took off 1 base at V and 5 bases at J, with 9 bases between the two ends. Per the germline V gene, CDR1 is MNHEY and CDR2 is SMNVEV (reference sequence).

The rearrangement joins TRBV11-2 to TRBJ2-5, with 11 bases matching TRBD2. This CDR3 has 18 residues. The trim removed 0 bases at V and 4 bases at J, leaving 10 bases unmatched. Germline CDR1 and CDR2: SGHAT and FQNNGV. The CDR3 protein is CASSLDWLTSGIAETQYF. In DNA, the CDR3 is TGTGCCAGCAGCTTAGACTGGTTGACTAGCGGGATCGCAGAGACCCAGTACTTC. The entire variable domain, with the rest obtained from reference TRBV11-2 and TRBJ2-5, is as follows: EAGVAQSPRYKIIEKRQSVAFWCNPISGHATLYWYQQILGQGPKLLIQFQNNGVVDDSQLPKDRFSAERLKGVDSTLKIQPAKLEDSAVYLCASSLDWLTSGIAETQYFGPGTRLLVL.

V is TRBV5-4 and J is TRBJ2-3, with unresolved D. Per germline, CDR1 SGHNT and CDR2 YYREEE (reference sequence). V was clipped by 4 bases and J by 1 base, with 10 bases between them. This CDR3 is 14 amino acids long. In DNA, the CDR3 is TGTGCCAGCAGCAGCCCGCTACGCACAGATACGCAGTATTTT. Protein product: CASSSPLRTDTQYF.

Here the CDR3 DNA reads TGCGCCAGCAGCCAAGTCGCGACTAGCTACAATGAGCAGTTCTTC. Residues: CASSQVATSYNEQFF. The J gene is TRBJ2-1, the V gene TRBV4-1, with D possibly matching TRBD2 (6 bases). CDR1 and CDR2 (germline): MGHRA, YSYEKL. V dropped 1 base and J dropped 3 bases, with 10 bases sitting between them. The CDR3 consists of 15 residues.